The 13 T cell receptor beta chains below come from one sample, sequenced in a study of cytomegalovirus exposure and HLA in healthy donors. The PCR used 60 Vbeta and 13 Jbeta primers. Profiling relied on immunoSEQ multiplex PCR, and the TCRdb table lists in-frame clones only, not all of them. The sample comprises around 200,000 clones, about 59% of which are singletons, and around 2.9% rests with the top ten. Input material: PBMCs. The receptors were sampled from a middle-aged man in good health and CMV-seronegative.

The chain uses TRBV9 and TRBJ2-1; 8 nucleotides match TRBD2. Germline V CDR1 and CDR2: SGDLS, YYNGEE. The CDR3 extends over 15 amino acids. The trim removed 2 bases at V and 8 bases at J, leaving 9 bases unmatched. The CDR3 DNA is TGTGCCAGCAGCGTCGAGGGACTAGGGGCCCATGAGCAGTTCTTC. Protein product: CASSVEGLGAHEQFF.

This sequence joins TRBV20-1 and TRBJ2-3, with D possibly being TRBD1 (6 bases). V was clipped by 4 bases and J by 11 bases, with 13 bases between them. Germline V lookup: CDR1 DFQATT, CDR2 SNEGSKA (reference sequence). This CDR3 has 11 amino acids. CDR3 sequence (DNA): TGCAGTGCTAAGAGGGGGATAGAGCAGTATTTT. This sequence encodes CSAKRGIEQYF.

The rearrangement joins TRBV5-1 to TRBJ2-3; no definite D call. This CDR3 spans 16 amino acids. Trimming removed 0 bases at V and 2 bases at J, with 13 bases between. CDR1 SGHRS and CDR2 YFSETQ come from the germline V gene. The CDR3 region has the DNA TGCGCCAGCAGCTTGGATGGTAGCTTATCCACAGATACGCAGTATTTT. Translating it yields CASSLDGSLSTDTQYF.

The rearrangement links TRBV7-9 to TRBJ1-2; 9 bases match TRBD1. This CDR3 spans 15 amino acids. The V and J ends lost 5 bases and 12 bases, in that order; junction bases with no gene match: 16. Germline V gene data show CDR1 as SEHNR and CDR2 as FQNEAQ (reference sequence). CDR3 region: CASSRPGTGRPEDTF. The CDR3 DNA sequence: TGTGCCAGCAGCCGCCCCGGGACAGGGCGTCCCGAGGACACCTTC.

The gene calls are TRBV10-3 and TRBJ1-2; 7 bases are shared with TRBD1. Trimming took 2 bases from V and 4 from J; bases not matched to a gene: 4. CDR3 size: 14 residues. Germline V gene data show CDR1 as ENHRY and CDR2 as SYGVKD. In DNA, the CDR3 is TGTGCCATCAGTGAGCAACAGGGGATCTATGGCTACACCTTC. It is translated as CAISEQQGIYGYTF.

J is TRBJ2-1 and V is TRBV29-1, with D maybe TRBD2 (6 bases). There are 13 residues in the CDR3. Trimming left V 4 bases short and J 5 bases short, with 12 bases between. CDR1 and CDR2 (germline): SQVTM, ANQGSEA. CDR3 amino acids: CSVGVSGDNEQFF. The CDR3 coding sequence is TGCAGCGTTGGAGTGTCGGGGGACAATGAGCAGTTCTTC.

The chain recombines TRBV2 with TRBJ1-2; D is unresolved. The CDR3 is 11 residues long. CDR1 SNHLY and CDR2 FYNNEI come from the germline V gene. Trimming removed 8 bases from V and 0 bases from J, with 4 bases in between. The CDR3 loop is CASETNYGYTF. The DNA of the CDR3 is TGTGCCAGCGAGACTAACTATGGCTACACCTTC.

The V and J genes are TRBV5-8 and TRBJ1-4; 7 positions agree with TRBD1. From germline, CDR1 is SGHTS and CDR2 YDEGEE. V lost 4 bases to trimming and J lost 4 bases; unmatched junction nucleotides: 4. This CDR3 region has 14 residues. The DNA for the CDR3 is TGTGCCAGCAGCAAGGGACAGCATAATGAAAAACTGTTTTTT. Protein product: CASSKGQHNEKLFF.

The rearrangement uses TRBV5-4 and TRBJ2-7; 9 positions match TRBD1. V lost 1 base to trimming and J lost 4 bases; unmatched junction nucleotides: 3. The CDR3 extends over 14 amino acids. Germline lookup yields CDR1 SGHNT and CDR2 YYREEE (reference sequence). The CDR3 region is CASSLSGQGYEQYF. The CDR3 nucleotides are TGTGCCAGCAGCTTGTCGGGACAGGGTTACGAGCAGTACTTC.

The rearrangement links TRBV2 to TRBJ2-2, with 8 positions matching TRBD1. Germline V gives CDR1 SNHLY, CDR2 FYNNEI. The V segment lost 8 bases and the J segment 5 bases; nucleotides outside the gene matches: 10. There are 15 residues in the CDR3. The CDR3 DNA reads as TGTGCCAGCGGAGGCAGGGGGCGAAGAACCGGGGAGCTGTTTTTT. This gives the protein CASGGRGRRTGELFF.

Here the CDR3 DNA reads TGTGCCAGCAGGGCGAGGGAGCAGTACTTC. Translation: CASRAREQYF. This sequence joins TRBV2 and TRBJ2-7; D remains ambiguous. The CDR3 covers 10 residues. The germline CDR1 and CDR2 sequences are SNHLY and FYNNEI. Trimming left V 6 bases short and J 7 bases short, with 7 bases between.

The chain carries TRBV6-1 and TRBJ1-6; TRBD1 is a possible D gene (5 bases). The CDR3 is 16 residues long. Germline assignment: CDR1 MNHNS and CDR2 SASEGT. The V gene lost 3 bases and the J gene lost 4 bases, with 13 bases spanning the gap. The DNA of the CDR3 is TGTGCCAGCAGTGATGCCTTAAGGGGTTATAATTCACCCCTCCACTTT. Translated, it gives CASSDALRGYNSPLHF.

In regard to this clone: A read error may account for a junction end that differs from germline. The chain employs TRBV7-9 and TRBJ2-1; 7 bases line up with TRBD2. The CDR3 is 15 residues long. Germline assignment: CDR1 SEHNR and CDR2 FQNEAQ (reference sequence). The CDR3 region has the DNA TGTTCCAGCAGCTTCACTAGCGACATCTACAATGAGCAGTTCTTC. Encoded protein: CSSSFTSDIYNEQFF.